Following are 12 T cell receptor beta chains from one sample sequenced in a study of blood T cell repertoires in COVID-19 (dated by TCRdb to 2018 to 2020). Library generation was performed with the immunoSEQ multiplex PCR assay. The source is immuneACCESS, and TCRdb retained only in-frame sequences with V and J called. Part of the clones is not carried over; for the studies checked, unresolved V genes explain less than half of this, and the remainder is unexplained. This sample has approximately 220,000 clones in its table, and 86% of those were observed once. The ten largest account for about 4.6% of the sample. Sequenced sample: PBMCs or T cells enriched from blood (not recorded which). These receptors were obtained from a woman aged 30 to 39 who had been exposed to COVID-19.

The chain carries TRBV24-1 and TRBJ2-1; possibly TRBD1 for D (6 bases). Trimming removed 7 bases from V and 7 bases from J, with 16 bases in between. The CDR3 totals 14 residues. Germline loops: CDR1 KGHDR, CDR2 SFDVKD. The CDR3 DNA reads TGTGCCACCAGGGGGGCTAAAGGGGAAAATGAGCAGTTCTTC. Translating gives CATRGAKGENEQFF.

The chain employs TRBV25-1 and TRBJ1-2; 7 bases fit TRBD1. Germline CDR1 is MGHDK and CDR2 is SYGVNS. This CDR3 has 16 residues. The trim removed 2 bases at V and 0 bases at J, leaving 6 bases unmatched. CDR3: CASSEGTAISNYGYTF. Here the CDR3 DNA reads TGTGCCAGCAGTGAAGGGACAGCTATTTCTAACTATGGCTACACCTTC.

The chain couples TRBV9 to TRBJ1-1; D unclear. Germline V gives CDR1 SGDLS, CDR2 YYNGEE. Trimming took off 0 bases at V and 1 base at J, with 7 bases between the two ends. The CDR3 covers 14 residues. CDR3 loop: CASSVGLGNTEAFF. CDR3 in DNA: TGTGCCAGCAGCGTAGGACTAGGGAACACTGAAGCTTTCTTT.

The V and J genes are TRBV27 and TRBJ2-7; 8 bases match TRBD1. Unmatched junction bases numbered 8, after V lost 5 bases and J lost 2 bases. Per the germline V gene, CDR1 is MNHEY and CDR2 is SMNVEV (reference sequence). The CDR3 has 15 amino acids. The CDR3 DNA reads as TGTGCCAGCAGTCCCCAGGGGGCGACGACCTACGAGCAGTACTTC. Translation: CASSPQGATTYEQYF.

This chain joins TRBV5-4 and TRBJ2-7, with 9 bases identical to TRBD1. The CDR3 is 16 residues long. CDR1 and CDR2 (germline): SGHNT, YYREEE (reference sequence). The J segment lost 3 bases and the V segment lost 0 bases, leaving 7 bases of the junction unmatched. This CDR3 reads CASSLGGQGGGYEQYF. In DNA form, the CDR3 reads TGTGCCAGCAGCTTGGGGGGACAGGGCGGGGGCTACGAGCAGTACTTC.

The chain couples TRBV7-2 to TRBJ1-1, with a possible D match to TRBD1 (5 bases). Germline lookup yields CDR1 SGHTA and CDR2 FQGNSA. The CDR3 has 16 amino acids. The V and J ends lost 5 bases and 11 bases respectively, with 27 bases between them. For the CDR3, the DNA is TGTGCCAGCAGCCCGGGCTCCCGGGGACTTGGCGGGGACGCTTTCTTT. Its protein is CASSPGSRGLGGDAFF.

This clone was detected once. In nucleotides, the CDR3 is TGTGCCAGCAGTTTACGCCGGTTCGGCACTGAAGCTTTCTTT. Protein sequence: CASSLRRFGTEAFF. This chain links TRBV27 with TRBJ1-1; D is unclear. Per the germline V gene, CDR1 is MNHEY and CDR2 is SMNVEV (reference sequence). The CDR3 sequence is 14 residues long. Deletions cut 2 bases from V and 4 bases from J, with 11 bases between.

The J gene is TRBJ1-2, the V gene TRBV5-8, with 8 bases aligning to TRBD1. Per the germline V gene, CDR1 is SGHTS and CDR2 is YDEGEE. There are 15 residues in the CDR3. Trimming removed 5 bases from V and 1 base from J; junction bases left unmatched: 7. CDR3 bases: TGTGCCAGCAGTCCAAGGACAGGGAATAACTATGGCTACACCTTC. Amino acids: CASSPRTGNNYGYTF.

This sequence joins TRBV10-3 and TRBJ1-5; weak D call: TRBD1 (6 bases). The germline CDR1 and CDR2 sequences are ENHRY and SYGVKD. Between the trimmed V and J ends, which lost 6 bases and 7 bases, there was a span of 16 bases. The CDR3 sequence is 14 residues long. The CDR3 reads CAISRGQWGQPQHF. The CDR3 DNA is TGTGCCATCAGCAGAGGACAGTGGGGGCAGCCCCAGCATTTT.

This rearrangement joins TRBV2 to TRBJ1-1, with TRBD1 as a possible D gene (5 bases). Germline V CDR1 and CDR2: SNHLY, FYNNEI. This CDR3 contains 14 residues. V lost 10 bases and J 1 base, leaving 16 bases between the germline ends. The CDR3 DNA sequence: TGTGCCACCGCCGGGGGGGAGGGGAACACTGAAGCTTTCTTT. Its protein is CATAGGEGNTEAFF.

The V gene is TRBV9, the J gene TRBJ1-2, with 7 bases matching TRBD1. Germline trimming cut 0 bases from V and 5 bases from J; bases unmatched to any gene: 7. Germline CDR1 SGDLS, CDR2 YYNGEE. This CDR3 comprises 15 residues. CDR3 DNA sequence: TGTGCCAGCAGCGTAGAGGTACAGGGGTGGTATGGCTACACCTTC. This sequence encodes CASSVEVQGWYGYTF.

This sequence joins TRBV30 and TRBJ1-2; 8 nucleotides agree with TRBD1. This CDR3 comprises 15 residues. With V trimmed by 2 bases and J by 5 bases, 10 bases remained unmatched. Germline CDR1 reads GTSNPN; CDR2 reads SVGIG (reference sequence). The CDR3 region has the DNA TGTGCCTGGAGTCCTACAGGGGGAGAGGCATATGGCTACACCTTC. This translates into CAWSPTGGEAYGYTF. The complete variable domain, with remaining parts taken from reference TRBV30 and TRBJ1-2, reads SQTIHQWPATLVQPVGSPLSLECTVEGTSNPNLYWYRQAAGRGLQLLFYSVGIGQISSEVPQNLSASRPQDRQFILSSKKLLLSDSGFYLCAWSPTGGEAYGYTFGSGTRLTVV.